What follows are 10 T cell receptor beta chains derived from one specimen sequenced in a study of blood T cells in healthy people across ages. A second about 6 to 12 cycle PCR used barcoded and J-beta primers. Via MiXCR, TCRdb re-called the 5' RACE reads, giving one row per CDR3 protein. The sample gives approximately 1.5 million distinct CDR3 sequences, roughly 32% of which show up once; around 10% is in the top ten. The source material was blood. Source of these receptors: a woman aged 25 to 39 in good health.

The rearrangement uses TRBV27 and TRBJ2-1, with D possibly TRBD2 on 7 matching bases. The germline CDR1 and CDR2 sequences are MNHEY and SMNVEV (reference sequence). V shed 5 bases and J shed 3 bases, with 14 bases lying between them. The CDR3 totals 15 residues. The CDR3 loop reads CASSQGLGGYNEQFF. CDR3 in DNA: TGTGCCAGCAGTCAAGGACTAGGGGGCTACAATGAGCAGTTCTTC.

This clonotype was picked up a small number of times. The chain joins TRBV2 to TRBJ1-5, with TRBD1 matching over 8 bases. This CDR3 has 16 amino acids. V gave up 2 bases and J gave up 7 bases; unmatched junction bases: 10. Germline V gives CDR1 SNHLY, CDR2 FYNNEI. The CDR3 loop reads CASSETRTGRIQPQHF. DNA of the CDR3: TGTGCCAGCAGTGAAACCCGGACAGGGCGCATCCAGCCCCAGCATTTT. The full variable domain, completed using reference TRBV2 and TRBJ1-5, is EPEVTQTPSHQVTQMGQEVILRCVPISNHLYFYWYRQILGQKVEFLVSFYNNEISEKSEIFDDQFSVERPDGSNFTLKIRSTKLEDSAMYFCASSETRTGRIQPQHFGDGTRLSIL.

This clonotype has just a few counts. This chain uses TRBV10-3 with TRBJ2-3; TRBD1 might be the D (6 bases). The germline CDR1 and CDR2 sequences are ENHRY and SYGVKD. V was trimmed by 5 bases and J by 0 bases, leaving 12 bases between them. This CDR3 is built from 15 residues. The CDR3 nucleotides read TGTGCCATCAGTCAGGGACATTCGAGCACAGATACGCAGTATTTT. This gives the protein CAISQGHSSTDTQYF.

This clonotype has a handful of counts. The chain uses TRBV20-1 and TRBJ2-3; the match to TRBD2 covers 9 bases. The CDR3 covers 15 residues. The V segment lost 0 bases and the J segment 4 bases; nucleotides outside the gene matches: 5. Germline CDR1 and CDR2: DFQATT and SNEGSKA (reference sequence). The CDR3 loop is CSARDEREVPDTQYF. CDR3 nucleotide sequence: TGCAGTGCTAGAGATGAGCGGGAGGTCCCAGATACGCAGTATTTT.

This clonotype was seen a few times. V gene TRBV28 combines with J gene TRBJ1-4; D unclear. Trimming shortened V by 4 bases and J by 0 bases, and 6 bases separated the two germline ends. The CDR3 loop spans 14 amino acids. Germline loops: CDR1 MDHEN, CDR2 SYDVKM. CDR3 in DNA: TGTGCCAGCAGTTCCGGAACAACTAATGAAAAACTGTTTTTT. Its protein product is CASSSGTTNEKLFF. Full variable domain (outside the CDR3, taken from reference TRBV28 and TRBJ1-4): DVKVTQSSRYLVKRTGEKVFLECVQDMDHENMFWYRQDPGLGLRLIYFSYDVKMKEKGDIPEGYSVSREKKERFSLILESASTNQTSMYLCASSSGTTNEKLFFGSGTQLSVL.

In this sample, this clonotype turned up many times. The chain carries TRBV4-1 and TRBJ1-1; D perhaps matches TRBD1 (6 bases). V shed 3 bases and J shed 0 bases, with 8 bases lying between them. Germline lookup yields CDR1 MGHRA and CDR2 YSYEKL. The CDR3 loop spans 14 amino acids. CDR3 loop: CASSQGQVNTEAFF. DNA for the CDR3: TGCGCCAGCAGCCAGGGACAAGTGAACACTGAAGCTTTCTTT.

To note about this clonotype: Mismatch with germline at one junction end may stem from a read error. The rearrangement uses TRBV20-1 and TRBJ2-5; TRBD2 agrees at 8 bases. The DNA matches TRBJ2-7 better at its end, which makes the J call doubtful. The CDR3 runs 14 residues. Germline values: CDR1 DFQATT, CDR2 SNEGSKA (reference sequence). The CDR3 DNA reads TGCGGTGCTAGAGATACCGCGGGAGGCTACGAGCAGTACTTC. Its translation is CGARDTAGGYEQYF.

Only a few counts were recorded for this clonotype. The chain links TRBV9 to TRBJ2-1; 9 nucleotides match TRBD1. V shed 0 bases and J 7 bases; nucleotides not matched to a gene: 2. From germline, CDR1 is SGDLS and CDR2 YYNGEE. This CDR3 spans 14 amino acids. DNA for the CDR3: TGTGCCAGCAGCGTAGTGGGACAGGGAAATGAGCAGTTCTTC. Its protein is CASSVVGQGNEQFF.

The V and J genes are TRBV11-3 and TRBJ1-5; possible D gene TRBD1, 5 bases. Germline CDR1 SGHNT, CDR2 YENEEA. This CDR3 is built from 17 residues. V was trimmed by 1 base and J by 6 bases, leaving 19 bases between them. The CDR3 protein is CASSLASGIPGSQPQHF. The CDR3 DNA reads TGTGCCAGCAGCTTAGCTTCAGGGATTCCTGGGAGTCAGCCCCAGCATTTT.

In DNA, the CDR3 is TGTGCCAGCAACGGGGGAGCGGGAACCTACGAGCAGTACTTC. It translates to CASNGGAGTYEQYF. The chain couples TRBV28 to TRBJ2-7; 7 bases match TRBD2. Per the germline V gene, CDR1 is MDHEN and CDR2 is SYDVKM. This CDR3 has 14 amino acids. The junction had 8 bases not matched to a gene; V was cut back by 7 bases and J by 2 bases. The variable domain in full, completed from reference TRBV28 and TRBJ2-7, reads DVKVTQSSRYLVKRTGEKVFLECVQDMDHENMFWYRQDPGLGLRLIYFSYDVKMKEKGDIPEGYSVSREKKERFSLILESASTNQTSMYLCASNGGAGTYEQYFGPGTRLTVT.